This entry lists 14 T cell receptor beta chains sequenced from one sample in a study of shared clonotypes between healthy human individuals. CD45RO-negative CD8 cells positively selected for CCR7 made up the naive population, which excluded terminally differentiated effector memory CD45RA+ cells. Method: immunoSEQ multiplex PCR; TCRdb's copy keeps in-frame clones and lacks some. Counted here are roughly 2,000,000 clones, about 95% occurring once; the ten biggest clones make up 1% to 1.5%. Specimen: naive CD8+ T cells sorted from blood. The receptor set was obtained from a man younger than 30 in good health.

Here the CDR3 DNA reads TGCGCCAGCAGCCACCAAGAAGGGGGCGGGAGCTTCGAAGAGACCCAGTACTTC. Translation gives CASSHQEGGGSFEETQYF. This chain links TRBV4-1 with TRBJ2-5; D tentatively fits TRBD1 or TRBD2 (7 bases each). The germline gives CDR1 MGHRA, CDR2 YSYEKL. V was shortened by 3 bases and J by 3 bases, with 23 bases between the two germline ends. CDR3 length: 18 amino acids.

Comments on this clone: Other DNA sequences from this sample encode an identical CDR3 as well. This chain connects TRBV11-3 to TRBJ2-2, with D unclear. Germline CDR1 reads SGHNT; CDR2 reads YENEEA. The CDR3 is 13 amino acids. The V and J ends lost 8 bases and 0 bases respectively, with 7 bases between them. For the CDR3, the DNA is TGTGCCAGCCGAGCCGCGAACACCGGGGAGCTGTTTTTT. This translates into CASRAANTGELFF.

The chain recombines TRBV12-1 with TRBJ1-3; the table's D call TRBD1 went unverified against the DNA. TRBV12-1 is reported as a pseudogene. The CDR3 loop spans 15 amino acids. The CDR3, as DNA: TGTGCCAGCAGCTTACGGACAAGCTCTGGAAACACCATATATTTT. Translated, it gives CASSLRTSSGNTIYF.

The rearrangement joins TRBV9 to TRBJ1-1; no reliable D call. V shed 2 bases and J shed 4 bases, with 12 bases lying between them. This CDR3 is built from 14 residues. Germline loops: CDR1 SGDLS, CDR2 YYNGEE. The DNA of the CDR3 is TGTGCCAGCAGCGTGGGGTGGGGAGTCACTGAAGCTTTCTTT. This sequence encodes CASSVGWGVTEAFF.

The gene calls are TRBV28 and TRBJ2-3; 8 bases agree with TRBD2. The CDR3 is made up of 17 amino acids. V shed 1 base and J 0 bases; nucleotides not matched to a gene: 6. Germline CDR1 and CDR2: MDHEN and SYDVKM. In nucleotides, the CDR3 is TGTGCCAGCAGTTTATCCGATAGCGGGGCGAGCACAGATACGCAGTATTTT. It specifies CASSLSDSGASTDTQYF.

V is TRBV19 and J is TRBJ2-3, with TRBD2 as a possible D gene (6 bases). The germline V gene encodes CDR1 LNHDA and CDR2 SQIVND (reference sequence). This CDR3 region has 14 residues. V lost 10 bases and J 5 bases, leaving 19 bases between the germline ends. The CDR3 bases are TGTGCCACTCACTCGGGACTCTCGTTAGATACGCAGTATTTT. Its protein is CATHSGLSLDTQYF.

As to this clone: A much larger clone sits a single nucleotide away, making a read error possible. In the same sample, other DNA sequences code for this CDR3. V is TRBV6-6 and J is TRBJ1-1, with D possibly being TRBD1 (5 bases). The CDR3 has 13 residues. Germline CDR1 MNHNY, CDR2 SVGAGI (reference sequence). V was trimmed by 2 bases and J by 1 base, leaving 5 bases between them. CDR3 region: CASSYGGNTEAFF. The CDR3 region has the DNA TGTGCCAGCAGTTACGGGGGGAACACTGAAGCTTTCTTT.

The chain is built from TRBV6-5 and TRBJ1-2; TRBD1 agrees at 9 bases. The CDR3 has 14 residues. The germline V gene encodes CDR1 MNHEY and CDR2 SVGAGI. V lost 7 bases and J lost 5; bases outside the gene matches: 8. The CDR3 DNA sequence: TGTGCCAGCACCGAGGGAGGACAGGGGTATGGCTACACCTTC. Encoded protein: CASTEGGQGYGYTF.

This chain connects TRBV5-5 to TRBJ1-5, with 9 bases that match TRBD1. The CDR3 runs to 13 residues. Germline V gives CDR1 SGHKS, CDR2 YYEKEE (reference sequence). V was clipped by 4 bases and J by 6 bases; unmatched bases: 2. The CDR3 loop is CASSGTGTQPQHF. CDR3 bases: TGTGCCAGCAGCGGGACAGGGACTCAGCCCCAGCATTTT.

This chain joins TRBV6-5 and TRBJ1-2; D gene ambiguous. V lost 0 bases to trimming and J lost 7 bases, with 12 bases between them. Germline lookup yields CDR1 MNHEY and CDR2 SVGAGI. The CDR3 is 14 amino acids. The CDR3 sequence: CASSYSESSGGYTF. As DNA, the CDR3 is TGTGCCAGCAGTTACTCAGAGTCGTCGGGTGGCTACACCTTC.

In DNA form, the CDR3 reads TGTGCCAGCATGACCGATACTGACAGGGAGGGAGGAAACATTCAGTACTTC. It specifies CASMTDTDREGGNIQYF. The chain joins TRBV2 to TRBJ2-4; perhaps D is TRBD1 or TRBD2 (7 bases each). CDR1 and CDR2 from the germline V gene are SNHLY and FYNNEI. V gave up 7 bases and J gave up 6 bases, with 25 bases separating them. The CDR3 length is 17 residues.

The rearrangement uses TRBV27 and TRBJ2-1; no definite D call. This CDR3 comprises 12 residues. Trimming removed 8 bases at V and 10 bases at J, with 15 bases between. Per the germline V gene, CDR1 is MNHEY and CDR2 is SMNVEV (reference sequence). Written as DNA, the CDR3 is TGTGCCAGCGGCTTCCTTTCGGGCGAGCAGTTCTTC. It yields the protein CASGFLSGEQFF.

The chain recombines TRBV4-1 with TRBJ2-7; possible D gene TRBD2, 6 bases. This CDR3 is 13 amino acids long. Trimming removed 2 bases from V and 2 bases from J, with 7 bases in between. CDR1 is MGHRA and CDR2 is YSYEKL in the germline V gene. The CDR3 here is CASSQRETYEQYF. Written as DNA, the CDR3 is TGCGCCAGCAGCCAACGGGAGACCTACGAGCAGTACTTC.

The genes are TRBV5-6 and TRBJ1-2, with D perhaps TRBD1 (5 bases). Germline CDR1 is SGHDT and CDR2 is YYEEEE. V lost 1 base and J lost 0, with 7 bases in between. There are 14 residues in the CDR3. For the CDR3, the DNA is TGTGCCAGCAGCTTGCTGGGGCCTAACTATGGCTACACCTTC. Protein: CASSLLGPNYGYTF.